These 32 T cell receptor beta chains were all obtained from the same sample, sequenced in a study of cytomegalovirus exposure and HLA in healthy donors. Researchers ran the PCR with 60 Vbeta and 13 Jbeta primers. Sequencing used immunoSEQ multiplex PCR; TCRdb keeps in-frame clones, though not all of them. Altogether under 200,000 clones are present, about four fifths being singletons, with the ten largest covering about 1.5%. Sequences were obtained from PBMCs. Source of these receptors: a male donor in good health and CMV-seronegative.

The DNA for the CDR3 is TGTGCCAGCAGCGTAGCCGGGACAGGGGAGTCACCCCTCCACTTT. This sequence encodes CASSVAGTGESPLHF. The chain recombines TRBV9 with TRBJ1-6, with 10 positions matching TRBD1. Germline values: CDR1 SGDLS, CDR2 YYNGEE. CDR3 length: 15 residues. V shed 0 bases, J shed 10 bases, and the junction held 4 bases outside the gene matches.

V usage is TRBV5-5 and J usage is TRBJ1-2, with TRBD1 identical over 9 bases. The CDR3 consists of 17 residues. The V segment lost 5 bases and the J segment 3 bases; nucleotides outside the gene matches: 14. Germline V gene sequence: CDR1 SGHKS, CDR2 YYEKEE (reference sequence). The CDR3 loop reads CASRPGTGLSLDYGYTF. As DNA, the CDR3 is TGTGCCAGCAGGCCCGGGACAGGGCTGTCCTTAGACTATGGCTACACCTTC.

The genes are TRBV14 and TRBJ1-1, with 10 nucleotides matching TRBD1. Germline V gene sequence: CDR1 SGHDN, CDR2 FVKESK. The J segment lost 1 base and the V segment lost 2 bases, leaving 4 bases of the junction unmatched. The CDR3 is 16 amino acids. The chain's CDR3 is CASSQLGTGANTEAFF. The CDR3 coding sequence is TGTGCCAGCAGCCAACTAGGGACAGGGGCGAACACTGAAGCTTTCTTT.

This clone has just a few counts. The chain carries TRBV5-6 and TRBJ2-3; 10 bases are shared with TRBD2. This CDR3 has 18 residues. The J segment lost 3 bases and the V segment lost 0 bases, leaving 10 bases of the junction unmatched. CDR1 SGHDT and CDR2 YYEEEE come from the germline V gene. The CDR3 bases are TGTGCCAGCAGCTTGGCAAAGGGAGCGGGGGGGAGAACAGATACGCAGTATTTT. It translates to CASSLAKGAGGRTDTQYF. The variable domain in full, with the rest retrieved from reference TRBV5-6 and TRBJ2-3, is DAGVTQSPTHLIKTRGQQVTLRCSPKSGHDTVSWYQQALGQGPQFIFQYYEEEERQRGNFPDRFSGHQFPNYSSELNVNALLLGDSALYLCASSLAKGAGGRTDTQYFGPGTRLTVL.

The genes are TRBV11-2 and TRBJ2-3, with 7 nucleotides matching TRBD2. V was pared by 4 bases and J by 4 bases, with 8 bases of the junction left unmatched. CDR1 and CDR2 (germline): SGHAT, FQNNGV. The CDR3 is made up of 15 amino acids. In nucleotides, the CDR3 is TGTGCCAGCAGCTCCCGACTAGCAGTTGCAGATACGCAGTATTTT. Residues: CASSSRLAVADTQYF.

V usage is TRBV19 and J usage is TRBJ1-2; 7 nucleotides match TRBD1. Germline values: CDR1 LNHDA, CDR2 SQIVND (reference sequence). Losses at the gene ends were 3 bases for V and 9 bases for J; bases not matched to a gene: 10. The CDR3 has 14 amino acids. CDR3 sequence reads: CASSIPPGQMSYTF. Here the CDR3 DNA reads TGTGCCAGTAGTATCCCCCCGGGACAGATGAGCTACACCTTC.

The CDR3 protein is CASSLPTTGNEQFF. CDR3 DNA sequence: TGTGCCAGCAGCCTACCGACTACTGGCAATGAGCAGTTCTTC. The V gene is TRBV11-1, the J gene TRBJ2-1; D is possibly TRBD2 (5 bases). This CDR3 is 14 amino acids long. Germline values: CDR1 SGHAT, CDR2 FQDESV (reference sequence). V gave up 5 bases and J gave up 6 bases, with 14 bases separating them.

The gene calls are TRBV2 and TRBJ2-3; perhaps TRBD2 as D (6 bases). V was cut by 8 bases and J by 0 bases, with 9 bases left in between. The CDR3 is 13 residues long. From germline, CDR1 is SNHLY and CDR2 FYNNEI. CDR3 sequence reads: CASLGGSTDTQYF. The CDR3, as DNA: TGTGCCAGCTTGGGGGGAAGCACAGATACGCAGTATTTT.

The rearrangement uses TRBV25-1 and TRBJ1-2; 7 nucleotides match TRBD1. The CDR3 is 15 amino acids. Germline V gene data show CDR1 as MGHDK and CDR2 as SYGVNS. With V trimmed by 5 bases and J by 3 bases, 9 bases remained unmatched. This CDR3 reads CASSSPGTADYGYTF. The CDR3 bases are TGTGCCAGCAGTTCGCCCGGGACAGCCGACTATGGCTACACCTTC.

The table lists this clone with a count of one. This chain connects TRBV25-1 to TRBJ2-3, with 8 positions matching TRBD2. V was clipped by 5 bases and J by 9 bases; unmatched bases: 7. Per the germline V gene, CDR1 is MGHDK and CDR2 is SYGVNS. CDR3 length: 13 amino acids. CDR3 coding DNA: TGTGCCAGCAGTAAAATCTCTAGCGGGACGCAGTATTTT. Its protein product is CASSKISSGTQYF.

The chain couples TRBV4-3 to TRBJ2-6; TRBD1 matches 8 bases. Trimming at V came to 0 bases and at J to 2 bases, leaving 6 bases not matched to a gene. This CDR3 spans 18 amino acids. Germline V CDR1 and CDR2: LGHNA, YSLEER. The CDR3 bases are TGCGCCAGCAGCCAAGATGCTGCAGGGGGCGCTGGGGCCAACGTCCTGACTTTC. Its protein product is CASSQDAAGGAGANVLTF.

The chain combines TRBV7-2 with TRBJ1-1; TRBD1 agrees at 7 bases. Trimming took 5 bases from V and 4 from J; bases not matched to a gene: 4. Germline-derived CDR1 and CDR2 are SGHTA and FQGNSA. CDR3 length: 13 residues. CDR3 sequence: CASSTTGSTEAFF. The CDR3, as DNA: TGTGCCAGCAGCACGACAGGGTCCACTGAAGCTTTCTTT. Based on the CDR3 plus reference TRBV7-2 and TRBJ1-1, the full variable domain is GAGVSQSPSNKVTEKGKDVELRCDPISGHTALYWYRQSLGQGLEFLIYFQGNSAPDKSGLPSDRFSAERTGGSVSTLTIQRTQQEDSAVYLCASSTTGSTEAFFGQGTRLTVV.

For the CDR3, the DNA is TGTGCCAGCAGCGGGGACCCACAGGGATTCTCCTACAATGAGCAGTTCTTC. As protein: CASSGDPQGFSYNEQFF. This chain uses TRBV9 with TRBJ2-1, with D tentatively TRBD1 (6 bases). The germline V gene has CDR1 SGDLS and CDR2 YYNGEE. Trimming took 3 bases from V and 0 from J, leaving 16 bases between them. CDR3 length: 17 residues.

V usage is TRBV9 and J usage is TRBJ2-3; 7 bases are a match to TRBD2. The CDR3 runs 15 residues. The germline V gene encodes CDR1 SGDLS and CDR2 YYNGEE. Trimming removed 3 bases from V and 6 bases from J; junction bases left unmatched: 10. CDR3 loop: CASSAGGWGLDTQYF. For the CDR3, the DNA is TGTGCCAGCAGCGCCGGGGGGTGGGGGTTGGATACGCAGTATTTT.

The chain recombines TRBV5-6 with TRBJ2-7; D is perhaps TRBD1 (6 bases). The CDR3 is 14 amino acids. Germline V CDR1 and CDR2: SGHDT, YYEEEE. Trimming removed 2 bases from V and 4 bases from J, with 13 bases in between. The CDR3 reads CASSFRTAAYEQYF. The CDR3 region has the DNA TGTGCCAGCAGCTTCCGGACAGCCGCTTACGAGCAGTACTTC.

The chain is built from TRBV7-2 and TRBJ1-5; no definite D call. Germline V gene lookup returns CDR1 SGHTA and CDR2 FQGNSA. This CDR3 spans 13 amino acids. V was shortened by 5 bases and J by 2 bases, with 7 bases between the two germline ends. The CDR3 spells CASSPQGNQPQHF. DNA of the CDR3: TGTGCCAGCAGCCCCCAGGGCAATCAGCCCCAGCATTTT.

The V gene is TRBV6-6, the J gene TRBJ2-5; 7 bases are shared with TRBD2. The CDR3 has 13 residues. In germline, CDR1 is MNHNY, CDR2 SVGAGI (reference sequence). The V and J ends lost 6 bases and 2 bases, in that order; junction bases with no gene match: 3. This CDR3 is CASSPAGQETQYF. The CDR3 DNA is TGTGCCAGCAGCCCAGCGGGGCAAGAGACCCAGTACTTC.

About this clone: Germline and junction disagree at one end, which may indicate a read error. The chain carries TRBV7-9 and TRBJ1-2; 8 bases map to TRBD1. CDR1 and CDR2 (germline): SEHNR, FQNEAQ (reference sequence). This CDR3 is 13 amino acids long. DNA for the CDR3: TGTTCCAGCAGCTTGGGACAGGTATACGGCTACACCTTC. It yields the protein CSSSLGQVYGYTF.

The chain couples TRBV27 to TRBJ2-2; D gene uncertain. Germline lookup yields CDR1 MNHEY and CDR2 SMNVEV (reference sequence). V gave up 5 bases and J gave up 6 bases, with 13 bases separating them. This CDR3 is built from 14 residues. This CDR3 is CASSTRGGPGELFF. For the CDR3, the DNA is TGTGCCAGCAGTACCCGAGGCGGTCCCGGGGAGCTGTTTTTT.

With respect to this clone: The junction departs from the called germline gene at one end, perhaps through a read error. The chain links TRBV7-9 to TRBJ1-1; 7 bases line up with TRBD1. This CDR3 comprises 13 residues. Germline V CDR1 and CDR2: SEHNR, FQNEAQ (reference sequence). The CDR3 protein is CSSSLPGGTEAFF. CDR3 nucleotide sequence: TGTTCCAGCAGCCTACCAGGGGGCACTGAAGCTTTCTTT.

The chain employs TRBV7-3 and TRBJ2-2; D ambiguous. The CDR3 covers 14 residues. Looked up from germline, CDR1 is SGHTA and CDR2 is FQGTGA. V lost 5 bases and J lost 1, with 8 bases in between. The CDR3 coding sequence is TGTGCCAGCAGCCAGAGGAGGAACACCGGGGAGCTGTTTTTT. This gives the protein CASSQRRNTGELFF.

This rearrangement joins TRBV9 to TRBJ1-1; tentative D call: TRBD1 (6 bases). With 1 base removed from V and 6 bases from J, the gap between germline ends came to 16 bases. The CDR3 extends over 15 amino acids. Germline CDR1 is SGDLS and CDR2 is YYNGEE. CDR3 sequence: CASSVIQGPDAEAFF. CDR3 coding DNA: TGTGCCAGCAGCGTAATCCAGGGGCCGGACGCTGAAGCTTTCTTT.

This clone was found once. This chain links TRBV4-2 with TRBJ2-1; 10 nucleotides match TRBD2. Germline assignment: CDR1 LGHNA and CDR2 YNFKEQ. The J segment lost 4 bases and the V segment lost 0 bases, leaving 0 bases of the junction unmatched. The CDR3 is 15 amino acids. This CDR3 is CASSQETSGYNEQFF. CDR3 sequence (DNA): TGTGCCAGCAGCCAAGAGACTAGCGGGTACAATGAGCAGTTCTTC.

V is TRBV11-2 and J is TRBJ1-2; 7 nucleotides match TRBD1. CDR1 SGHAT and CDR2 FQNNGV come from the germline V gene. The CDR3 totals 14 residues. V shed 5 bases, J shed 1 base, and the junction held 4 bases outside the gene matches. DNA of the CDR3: TGTGCCAGCAGCCCCGGGACAGTTAACTATGGCTACACCTTC. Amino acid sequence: CASSPGTVNYGYTF.

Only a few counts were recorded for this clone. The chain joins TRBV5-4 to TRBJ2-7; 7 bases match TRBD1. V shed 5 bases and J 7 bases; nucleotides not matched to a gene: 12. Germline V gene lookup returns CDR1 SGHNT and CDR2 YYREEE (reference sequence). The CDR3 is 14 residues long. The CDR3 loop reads CASSSGTAPGEQYF. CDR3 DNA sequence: TGTGCCAGCAGTTCCGGGACAGCCCCTGGAGAGCAGTACTTC.

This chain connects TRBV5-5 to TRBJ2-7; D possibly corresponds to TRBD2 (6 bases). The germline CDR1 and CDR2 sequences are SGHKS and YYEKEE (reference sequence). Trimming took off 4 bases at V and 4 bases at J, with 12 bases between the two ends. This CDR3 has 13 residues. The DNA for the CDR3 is TGTGCCAGCAGCCGCTGGAGGGAATACGAGCAGTACTTC. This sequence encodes CASSRWREYEQYF.

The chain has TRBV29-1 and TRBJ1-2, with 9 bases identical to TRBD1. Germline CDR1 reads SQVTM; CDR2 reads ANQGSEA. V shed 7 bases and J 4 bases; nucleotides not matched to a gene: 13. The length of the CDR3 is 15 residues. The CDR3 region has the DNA TGCAGCGCGGGAACGGGACAGGGCCTTACCTATGGCTACACCTTC. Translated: CSAGTGQGLTYGYTF.

CDR3 loop: CASSLRSGGFEAKNIQYF. CDR3 DNA sequence: TGTGCCAGCAGCTTACGGTCGGGGGGCTTCGAGGCCAAAAACATTCAGTACTTC. The genes are TRBV7-2 and TRBJ2-4; weak D call: TRBD2 (7 bases). The CDR3 extends over 18 amino acids. From germline, CDR1 is SGHTA and CDR2 FQGNSA. V was trimmed by 2 bases and J by 1 base, leaving 18 bases between them. The full variable domain, its missing parts supplied by reference TRBV7-2 and TRBJ2-4, is GAGVSQSPSNKVTEKGKDVELRCDPISGHTALYWYRQSLGQGLEFLIYFQGNSAPDKSGLPSDRFSAERTGGSVSTLTIQRTQQEDSAVYLCASSLRSGGFEAKNIQYFGAGTRLSVL.

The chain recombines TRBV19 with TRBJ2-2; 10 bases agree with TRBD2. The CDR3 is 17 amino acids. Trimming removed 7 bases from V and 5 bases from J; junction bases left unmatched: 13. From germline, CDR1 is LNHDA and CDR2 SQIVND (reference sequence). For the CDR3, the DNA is TGTGCCAGTAAGCTAGCGGGAGCGGGCATTTTGACCGGGGAGCTGTTTTTT. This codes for CASKLAGAGILTGELFF.

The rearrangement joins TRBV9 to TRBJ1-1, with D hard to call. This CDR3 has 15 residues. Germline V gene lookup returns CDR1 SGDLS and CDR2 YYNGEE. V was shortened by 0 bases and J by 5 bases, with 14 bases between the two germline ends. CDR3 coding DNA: TGTGCCAGCAGCGTAGAGACGAGAACGGGGACTGAAGCTTTCTTT. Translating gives CASSVETRTGTEAFF.

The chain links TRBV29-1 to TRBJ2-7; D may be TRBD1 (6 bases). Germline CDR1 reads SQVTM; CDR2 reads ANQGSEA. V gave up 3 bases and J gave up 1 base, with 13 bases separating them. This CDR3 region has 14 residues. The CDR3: CSVEPGEHSYEQYF. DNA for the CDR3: TGCAGCGTTGAGCCAGGGGAACATTCCTACGAGCAGTACTTC.

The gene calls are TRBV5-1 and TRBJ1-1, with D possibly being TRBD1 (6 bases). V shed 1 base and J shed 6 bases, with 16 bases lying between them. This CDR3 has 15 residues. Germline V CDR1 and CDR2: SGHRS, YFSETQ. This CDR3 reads CASSLRPGEGAEAFF. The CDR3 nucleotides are TGCGCCAGCAGCTTGCGCCCAGGGGAAGGGGCTGAAGCTTTCTTT.